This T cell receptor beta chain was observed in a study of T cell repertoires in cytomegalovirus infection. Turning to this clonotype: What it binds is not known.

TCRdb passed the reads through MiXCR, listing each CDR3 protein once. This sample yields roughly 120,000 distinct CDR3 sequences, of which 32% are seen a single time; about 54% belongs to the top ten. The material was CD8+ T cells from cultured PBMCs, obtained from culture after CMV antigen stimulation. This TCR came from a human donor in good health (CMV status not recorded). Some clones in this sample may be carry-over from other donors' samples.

The CDR3 sequence is CASSSGQGGTGELFF. CDR3 DNA: TGTGCCAGCAGCTCAGGACAGGGAGGGACCGGGGAGCTGTTTTTT. This sequence joins TRBV7-6 and TRBJ2-2; D may be TRBD1 (8 bases). Germline-derived CDR1 and CDR2 are SGHVS and FNYEAQ. The length of the CDR3 is 15 residues. Trimming left V 4 bases short and J 5 bases short, with 14 bases between.